This T cell receptor beta chain derives from a study of T cell changes during pregnancy in multiple sclerosis. CDR3 length: 15 residues. Germline values: CDR1 LNHNV, CDR2 YYDKDF (reference sequence). V lost 8 bases, J lost 5 bases, and 11 bases stayed unmatched. This clone was counted once. Sequenced by immunoSEQ multiplex PCR; TCRdb stores in-frame clones only, minus some. The sample includes roughly 100,000 clones, about nine tenths of them seen just once. This clonotype originated in a female donor in good health, enrolled as a control in a pregnancy study. The sequenced sample was peripheral blood, obtained in the second trimester of pregnancy. The gene calls are TRBV15 and TRBJ2-5; 10 nucleotides align to TRBD1. CDR3 sequence reads: CATRRDRGRVETQYF. DNA for the CDR3: TGTGCCACCCGACGTGACAGGGGGCGCGTGGAGACCCAGTACTTC.